Reported below is one TCR beta chain. The antigen this receptor binds is unknown. There are no base qualities to consult, and no much larger clone falls within one base. One collaborating source in Seattle enrolled patients while the patients were actively infected and followed the patients over time throughout the course of disease. The collaborating institutions used their own protocols to collect whole blood in K2EDTA tubes. Collaborator samples were shipped for TCRbeta analysis as frozen whole blood, isolated PBMCs, or DNA extracted from either sample type. This sample is drawn from a study of blood T cell repertoires in COVID-19 (dated by TCRdb to about 2020). With respect to the entire study: Samples from collaborators originated in the United States, Italy and Spain and spanned both the acute and convalescent phases of COVID-19. The prospective study material was composed of cDNA or gDNA derived from T cells, B-cell-depleted T cells, or PBMCs. A freely available public database, intended as a resource for researchers studying the immune response to SARS-CoV-2, is where the repertoires were released. The dataset comprised deeply sampled blood TCRbeta repertoires from subjects exposed to, actively infected with, or recovered from COVID-19. Sample metadata almost always included a de-identified subject ID, COVID-19 status, age in years and sex. Samples were obtained from the ongoing ImmuneRACE study (first 160 participants) and from 950 to 1,500 subjects provided by 6 global collaborators. Where available, HLA class I and class II types were taken from metadata supplied by the sample provider and were not determined by assay-based typing. The full study reports these points: Clinical and demographic metadata were provided uncurated, with the amount varying by source and participant.

The CDR3 sequence holds 15 residues, the cysteine and phenylalanine included. CDR3 DNA only is kept here, 45 bases in frame from base 1. V and J are trimmed by 3 bases and 4 bases, and the gene matches miss 7 bases of the junction. CDR1 and CDR2 were assigned from the germline V gene as SGHRS and YFSETQ. The immunoSEQ Assay, a bias-controlled multiplex PCR, was used to amplify TCRbeta CDR3 regions from genomic DNA. As for the authors' bioinformatics: Nucleated cell counts per sample were estimated from amplification of reference gene primers within the assay. To quantify the absolute abundance of each unique TCRbeta CDR3 rearrangement, sequence reads were collapsed and filtered. For each sample, productive Simpson clonality was calculated as the square root of Simpson's diversity index across productive rearrangements. TCRdb obtained this table from immuneACCESS and retained in-frame rearrangements with V and J assigned. These tables miss some clones; where compared with another copy, unresolved V genes account for less than half of the shortfall, and the remainder is unexplained. That table supplies the V and J calls and clone size; D and trimming were determined from the DNA. For this sample the table gives about 250,000 clones, of which around 89% were detected only once. The top ten clones comprise about 5.9% of the sample.

The chain joins TRBV5-1 to TRBJ2-7; 10 middle bases align to TRBD1. This TCR was recovered from a woman in her 30s with COVID-19, enrolled during active disease. Specimen: peripheral blood. The nucleotide sequence is given as TGCGCCAGCAGCTCGCGACAGGGGGCGAGGTACGAGCAGTACTTC. Protein translation: CASSSRQGARYEQYF.